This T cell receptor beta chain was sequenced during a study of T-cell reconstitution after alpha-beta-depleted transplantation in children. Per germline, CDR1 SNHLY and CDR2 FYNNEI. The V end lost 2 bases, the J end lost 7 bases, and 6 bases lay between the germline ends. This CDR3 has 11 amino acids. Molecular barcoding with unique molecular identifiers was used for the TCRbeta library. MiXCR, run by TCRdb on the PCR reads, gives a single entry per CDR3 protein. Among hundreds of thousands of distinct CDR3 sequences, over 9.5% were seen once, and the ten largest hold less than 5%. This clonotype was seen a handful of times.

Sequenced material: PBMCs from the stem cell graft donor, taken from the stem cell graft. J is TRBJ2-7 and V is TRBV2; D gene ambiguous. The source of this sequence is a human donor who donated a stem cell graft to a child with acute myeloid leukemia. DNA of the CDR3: TGTGCCAGCAGTGAAAGGATGGAGCAGTACTTC. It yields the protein CASSERMEQYF.